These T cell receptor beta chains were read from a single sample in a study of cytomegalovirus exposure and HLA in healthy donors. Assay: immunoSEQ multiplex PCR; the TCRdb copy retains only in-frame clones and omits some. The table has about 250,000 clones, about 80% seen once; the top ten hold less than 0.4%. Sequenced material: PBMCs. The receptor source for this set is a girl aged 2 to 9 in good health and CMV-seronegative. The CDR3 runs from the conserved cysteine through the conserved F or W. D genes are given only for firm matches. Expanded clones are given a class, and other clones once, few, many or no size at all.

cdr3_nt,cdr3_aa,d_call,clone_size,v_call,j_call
TGCGCCAGCAGCCCGGTACAGGGGGGGGCAAAGACCCAGTACTTC,CASSPVQGGAKTQYF,-,-,TRBV5-1,TRBJ2-5
TGTGCCAGCAGCTCACTAGCGGGAGGCTACAATGAGCAGTTCTTC,CASSSLAGGYNEQFF,TRBD2,-,TRBV11-2,TRBJ2-1
TGTGCCAGCAGACAGGGATTCTATGGCTACACCTTC,CASRQGFYGYTF,-,-,TRBV6-1,TRBJ1-2
TGCGCCAGCAGCGTCTGGACTAGCGGTAGTGAGCAGTTCTTC,CASSVWTSGSEQFF,TRBD2,-,TRBV5-1,TRBJ2-1
TGTGCCAGCAGTTTATCTGCGGGAGGATCCCGGGGGCCCCTTAGCACAGATACGCAGTATTTT,CASSLSAGGSRGPLSTDTQYF,TRBD2,-,TRBV27,TRBJ2-3
TGCGCCAGCAGCCCCACAGGACTAGCGACAGGAGATACGCAGTATTTT,CASSPTGLATGDTQYF,TRBD2,-,TRBV5-1,TRBJ2-3
TGTGCCTCCAGGAGCGGGCGATACACAGATACGCAGTATTTT,CASRSGRYTDTQYF,-,-,TRBV10-3,TRBJ2-3
TGTGCCAGCAGCTTCCGGGGTAGCACAGATACGCAGTATTTT,CASSFRGSTDTQYF,-,-,TRBV7-6,TRBJ2-3
TGTGCCTGGACCAAAACCGGGCAGGGCCACAATCAGCCCCAGCATTTT,CAWTKTGQGHNQPQHF,-,-,TRBV30,TRBJ1-5
TGTGCCAGCAGTACAGGGATCTGGAATTCACCCCTCCACTTT,CASSTGIWNSPLHF,-,-,TRBV7-8,TRBJ1-6
TGTGCCAGCAGCTTGAGTGGTCGGGTTGCCAGAGAGAACACCGGGGAGCTGTTTTTT,CASSLSGRVARENTGELFF,-,-,TRBV7-9,TRBJ2-2
TGCACCAGCAGCCACGAACAACAAATAGCCAATCAGCCCCAGCATTTT,CTSSHEQQIANQPQHF,-,-,TRBV1,TRBJ1-5
TGTGCCTGGAGGAAGGGGGGGAGCCAGCCCCAGCATTTT,CAWRKGGSQPQHF,-,-,TRBV30,TRBJ1-5
TGTGCCTGGACCAGCGATTATGGCTACACCTTC,CAWTSDYGYTF,-,-,TRBV30,TRBJ1-2
TGTGCCATCTCTAACCTGCGGGGGAGCGAGCAGTACTTC,CAISNLRGSEQYF,TRBD2,-,TRBV10-3,TRBJ2-7
TGTGCCAGCAGCCCCAATTACGAGCAGTACTTC,CASSPNYEQYF,-,once,TRBV2,TRBJ2-7
TGTGCCAGCAGTACCCGGACAGGGGGCGTCTGGGAAGCTTTCTTT,CASSTRTGGVWEAFF,TRBD1,-,TRBV27,TRBJ1-1
TGTGCCAGCAGTGAAATCGCTAGCGGGGGGGCCAATGATGAGCAGTTCTTC,CASSEIASGGANDEQFF,TRBD2,-,TRBV2,TRBJ2-1
TGCGCCAGCAGCTTGGCCGTTGGCGGAGACGGGACCCAGTACTTC,CASSLAVGGDGTQYF,-,-,TRBV5-1,TRBJ2-5
TGCAGCGTGCAATCGTATGGGGGGAGTAAGGATACGCAGTATTTT,CSVQSYGGSKDTQYF,-,-,TRBV29-1,TRBJ2-3
TGCAGCGCTGACAGAAACTATGGCTACACCTTC,CSADRNYGYTF,-,-,TRBV29-1,TRBJ1-2
TGTGCCAGCAGTGCCCCGGGGGGCACTGAAGCTTTCTTT,CASSAPGGTEAFF,-,-,TRBV27,TRBJ1-1
TGTGCCAGTAGTATAGTCGGGGTTCTCGGTCAGCCCCAGCATTTT,CASSIVGVLGQPQHF,-,-,TRBV19,TRBJ1-5
TGTGCCAGCAGTTTCGTGGAGCGAAACACCATATATTTT,CASSFVERNTIYF,-,-,TRBV28,TRBJ1-3
TGTGCCAGCAGTGGTCCTACTGTCCGGGACAGGAGGAACTACGAGCAGTACTTC,CASSGPTVRDRRNYEQYF,TRBD1,-,TRBV6-1,TRBJ2-7
TGTGCCAGCAGCCAAGGGGGTCCTGAAGCTTTCTTT,CASSQGGPEAFF,-,-,TRBV5-6,TRBJ1-1
TGTGCCAGCATTGGTACAGGGCGCACCGGGGAGCTGTTTTTT,CASIGTGRTGELFF,-,-,TRBV28,TRBJ2-2
TGTGCCAGCGGGACTGGAGGAGGTGGCTACACCTTC,CASGTGGGGYTF,-,-,TRBV27,TRBJ1-2
TGTGCCTGGAGTGTTGGGACAGGGAGCAATCAGCCCCAGCATTTT,CAWSVGTGSNQPQHF,TRBD1,-,TRBV30,TRBJ1-5
TGTGCCAGCCGATGGGACAGGGGGCTTGGGGGCTACACCTTC,CASRWDRGLGGYTF,TRBD1,-,TRBV6-5,TRBJ1-2
TGTGCCAGCAGTCGGACTAGCGGGAGGGGCGAGCAGTACTTC,CASSRTSGRGEQYF,TRBD2,once,TRBV6-1,TRBJ2-7
TGCGCCAGCAGTGAGTCGATCCGGACAGGGAACACTGAAGCTTTCTTT,CASSESIRTGNTEAFF,TRBD1,-,TRBV10-2,TRBJ1-1
TGTGCCACCAGTCCTAGGACAGGCCTTCTTTATAGCAATCAGCCCCAGCATTTT,CATSPRTGLLYSNQPQHF,TRBD1,-,TRBV15,TRBJ1-5
TGCGCCAGCAGCCAAGCTTGGTCTCCTAGCGGGAGTAACTACGAGCAGTACTTC,CASSQAWSPSGSNYEQYF,TRBD2,-,TRBV4-1,TRBJ2-7
TGCAGCGTTGAAAAGCTAAGCGGGGGGGTCCCCTATAATGAGCAGTTCTTC,CSVEKLSGGVPYNEQFF,TRBD2,few,TRBV29-1,TRBJ2-1
TGTGCCAGCAGCCGAACTTCGTCGGACTATGGCTACACCTTC,CASSRTSSDYGYTF,-,-,TRBV7-2,TRBJ1-2
TGTGCCAGCAGCGTAGATGTTAACAGCTACGAGCAGTACTTC,CASSVDVNSYEQYF,-,-,TRBV9,TRBJ2-7
TGTGCCAGCAGCCCCGACAGGGGGCGAGCAACTAATGAAAAACTGTTTTTT,CASSPDRGRATNEKLFF,TRBD1,few,TRBV7-9,TRBJ1-4
TGTGCCAGCAGCTTAGCCCTTAGCGGTGAAAAACTGTTTTTT,CASSLALSGEKLFF,-,once,TRBV7-6,TRBJ1-4
TGCGCCGGCAGCCACCCGACTAGTAGCTATGAGCAGTTCTTC,CAGSHPTSSYEQFF,-,once,TRBV4-1,TRBJ2-1
TGTGCCATCAGTGACTCCACTAGCGGGGGGAATGAGCAGTTCTTC,CAISDSTSGGNEQFF,TRBD2,-,TRBV10-3,TRBJ2-1
TGTGCCAGCAGCTTACGGGTGACGAACTGGGGCAATCAGCCCCAGCATTTT,CASSLRVTNWGNQPQHF,-,-,TRBV11-2,TRBJ1-5
TGTGCCATCAGTGAGTCGACAGGCCAAGTCTATGGCTACACCTTC,CAISESTGQVYGYTF,-,once,TRBV10-3,TRBJ1-2
TGTGCCTGGAGCGGGGGGGCCGTCCTTTTGAACACTGAAGCTTTCTTT,CAWSGGAVLLNTEAFF,-,-,TRBV30,TRBJ1-1